This entry lists 2 T cell receptor beta chains sequenced from one sample in a study of blood T cell repertoires in COVID-19. The assay was immunoSEQ multiplex PCR, and TCRdb's table has in-frame clones only and misses some. The table lists 100,000 to 150,000 clones, around three quarters of them singletons. The sample consisted of peripheral blood. The receptor set was obtained from a man aged 35 to 55 with active or convalescent COVID-19.

This rearrangement joins TRBV3-1 (or the pseudogene TRBV3-2) to TRBJ1-1; perhaps TRBD1 as D (6 bases). V lost 1 base, J lost 5 bases, and 17 bases lay in between. The germline V gene encodes CDR1 LGHDT and CDR2 YNNKEL (reference sequence). CDR3 length: 16 residues. The CDR3 region is CASSQGQAKGGTEAFF. CDR3 in DNA: TGTGCCAGCAGCCAAGGACAGGCGAAGGGCGGGACTGAAGCTTTCTTT.

The V gene is TRBV2, the J gene TRBJ2-4, with D maybe TRBD1 (6 bases). The CDR3 consists of 15 residues. V lost 5 bases, J lost 0 bases, and 11 bases lay in between. CDR1 is SNHLY, CDR2 FYNNEI, per germline. CDR3 protein: CASSSDRTAKNIQYF. Here the CDR3 DNA reads TGTGCCAGCAGTTCAGACAGGACAGCCAAAAACATTCAGTACTTC.